Each of the 29 T cell receptor beta chains below was sequenced from the same sample in a study of T-cell reconstitution after alpha-beta-depleted transplantation in children. The TCRbeta library was prepared with unique molecular identifiers. MiXCR, run by TCRdb on the PCR reads, gives a single entry per CDR3 protein. This table has about 480,000 distinct CDR3 sequences, under 15% appearing once. The specimen comprised PBMCs from the stem cell graft donor, sampled from the stem cell graft. These receptors came from a human donor who donated a stem cell graft to a child with combined immunodeficiency.

The rearrangement links TRBV29-1 to TRBJ2-5, with 8 bases that match TRBD1. J was trimmed by 5 bases and V by 8 bases; bases with no gene match: 10. CDR3 length: 13 residues. Germline assignment: CDR1 SQVTM and CDR2 ANQGSEA. The CDR3 is CSPSQGAGETQYF. DNA for the CDR3: TGCAGCCCCTCGCAGGGGGCGGGGGAGACCCAGTACTTC.

This clonotype was detected only a few times. The genes are TRBV5-1 and TRBJ2-7; perhaps TRBD1 as D (6 bases). The CDR3 extends over 16 amino acids. V lost 6 bases and J 1 base, leaving 20 bases between the germline ends. Germline V gives CDR1 SGHRS, CDR2 YFSETQ. For the CDR3, the DNA is TGCGCCAGCAAGGGACACTCAGCTTCAAATTCCTACGAGCAGTACTTC. Amino acid sequence: CASKGHSASNSYEQYF.

This clonotype appeared many times. The V gene is TRBV2, the J gene TRBJ2-2, with 12 bases matching TRBD2. V shed 6 bases, J shed 7 bases, and the junction held 3 bases outside the gene matches. The CDR3 sequence is 14 residues long. Germline CDR1 reads SNHLY; CDR2 reads FYNNEI. For the CDR3, the DNA is TGTGCCAGCAGGAGGACTAGCGGGGTCGGGGAGCTGTTTTTT. This codes for CASRRTSGVGELFF.

This sequence joins TRBV30 and TRBJ2-2, with TRBD1 matching 7 bases. The J segment lost 3 bases and the V segment lost 0 bases, leaving 7 bases of the junction unmatched. Germline V gene lookup returns CDR1 GTSNPN and CDR2 SVGIG (reference sequence). This CDR3 region has 16 residues. The CDR3 region has the DNA TGTGCCTGGAGTGTACAGAGAACAGGGGACACCGGGGAGCTGTTTTTT. It translates to CAWSVQRTGDTGELFF.

This clonotype has just a few counts. The rearrangement joins TRBV5-1 to TRBJ1-1, with TRBD1 identical over 9 bases. This CDR3 spans 16 amino acids. CDR1 and CDR2 (germline): SGHRS, YFSETQ. V was pared by 4 bases and J by 10 bases, with 17 bases of the junction left unmatched. The CDR3 DNA follows: TGCGCCAGCAGCCTCGGACAGGGGAGGGGAGCCCTTGGAGCTTTCTTT. Amino acid sequence: CASSLGQGRGALGAFF.

The chain couples TRBV4-1 to TRBJ2-1; 8 nucleotides match TRBD1. With 3 bases clipped from V and 5 bases from J, the junction kept 15 bases outside the gene matches. From germline, CDR1 is MGHRA and CDR2 YSYEKL. There are 18 residues in the CDR3. CDR3 DNA sequence: TGCGCCAGCAGCCAGAGTCCAGGGGGCGGTGGGTTCCACAATGAGCAGTTCTTC. Translated, it gives CASSQSPGGGGFHNEQFF.

There are a few counts of this clonotype. V and J are TRBV6-2 or TRBV6-3 and TRBJ2-2; the D gene is possibly TRBD2 (5 bases). CDR1 is MNHEY, CDR2 SVGEGT, per germline. The CDR3 extends over 14 amino acids. V was trimmed by 4 bases and J by 4 bases, leaving 10 bases between them. CDR3 residues: CASSFQRSTGELFF. The CDR3 DNA reads as TGTGCCAGCAGTTTTCAGCGGAGCACCGGGGAGCTGTTTTTT.

In its sample, this clonotype was seen a few times. V usage is TRBV29-1 and J usage is TRBJ1-2; D is possibly TRBD1 (5 bases). Trimming left V 7 bases short and J 8 bases short, with 20 bases between. Germline V lookup: CDR1 SQVTM, CDR2 ANQGSEA. This CDR3 comprises 13 residues. The chain's CDR3 is CSADTGAPTGYTF. The CDR3 DNA sequence: TGCAGCGCGGACACCGGGGCCCCTACAGGCTACACCTTC.

The chain carries TRBV30 and TRBJ1-5; 7 nucleotides align to TRBD1. CDR3 size: 17 residues. After removal of 2 bases from V and 0 bases from J, the junction contained 10 bases not matched to a gene. Looked up from germline, CDR1 is GTSNPN and CDR2 is SVGIG (reference sequence). The CDR3 nucleotides are TGTGCCTGGAGTCTAAACAGGGGCCCTTATAGCAATCAGCCCCAGCATTTT. It translates to CAWSLNRGPYSNQPQHF.

This clonotype was seen only a few times. The V gene is TRBV12-3 or TRBV12-4, the J gene TRBJ1-3; a weak D match, TRBD1 (6 bases). CDR3 length equals 16 residues. Trimming cost V 2 bases and J 5 bases, with 16 bases left between them. CDR3: CASSLRDTAVRNTIYF. The DNA for the CDR3 is TGTGCCAGCAGTTTACGGGACACGGCCGTTAGAAACACCATATATTTT.

This chain connects TRBV5-1 to TRBJ2-1; 9 bases map to TRBD2. J gave up 6 bases and V 3 bases, and 7 bases lay outside the gene matches. The CDR3 loop spans 15 amino acids. The germline gives CDR1 SGHRS, CDR2 YFSETQ. The CDR3 DNA sequence: TGCGCCAGCAGCTCTTTAGCGGGAGAGGGCAATGAGCAGTTCTTC. It encodes CASSSLAGEGNEQFF.

J is TRBJ2-3 and V is TRBV12-5; D is uncertain. Germline loops: CDR1 LGHNT, CDR2 FRNRAP. The V end lost 6 bases, the J end lost 5 bases, and 9 bases lay between the germline ends. The CDR3 has 12 amino acids. The CDR3 here is CASGAVEDTQYF. In nucleotides, the CDR3 is TGTGCTAGTGGCGCTGTCGAAGATACGCAGTATTTT.

This chain uses TRBV23-1 with TRBJ1-5; D uncertain. TRBV23-1 has ORF status, its function being uncertain. CDR3 length equals 13 residues. V lost 5 bases, J lost 4 bases, and 9 bases lay in between. CDR3 sequence reads: CASSDQINQPQHF. The CDR3 DNA reads as TGCGCCAGCAGTGACCAGATAAATCAGCCCCAGCATTTT.

This chain uses TRBV29-1 with TRBJ2-3; 10 nucleotides agree with TRBD2. The junction had 11 bases not matched to a gene; V was cut back by 7 bases and J by 4 bases. Germline loops: CDR1 SQVTM, CDR2 ANQGSEA. The CDR3 is 15 amino acids. The CDR3 here is CSGGLAEGEPDTQYF. The CDR3, as DNA: TGCAGCGGTGGACTAGCGGAGGGGGAGCCAGATACGCAGTATTTT.

Comment on this clonotype: A much larger clone differs by one base, so this may be a read error. V gene TRBV4-3 combines with J gene TRBJ2-3; the D is unclear. The CDR3 has 13 residues. Germline CDR1 is LGHNA and CDR2 is YSLEER. CDR3 sequence reads: CASSQAATDTEYF. CDR3 sequence (DNA): TGCGCCAGCAGCCAAGCGGCAACAGATACGGAGTATTTT.

This clonotype has only one observation. The rearrangement uses TRBV20-1 and TRBJ2-1; 16 positions agree with TRBD2. The germline CDR1 and CDR2 sequences are DFQATT and SNEGSKA (reference sequence). There are 17 residues in the CDR3. V lost 6 bases to trimming and J lost 4 bases; unmatched junction nucleotides: 9. The CDR3 loop reads CSAPGLAGGGRYNEQFF. Written as DNA, the CDR3 is TGCAGTGCCCCGGGACTAGCGGGAGGGGGGCGATACAATGAGCAGTTCTTC.

This clonotype was picked up many times. The chain is built from TRBV4-3 and TRBJ2-1, with D maybe TRBD1 (6 bases). Trimming removed 8 bases from V and 7 bases from J, with 15 bases in between. The CDR3 extends over 13 amino acids. From germline, CDR1 is LGHNA and CDR2 YSLEER. CDR3 DNA: TGCGCCAGCGCGAGAGGGGGTGAGAATGAGCAGTTCTTC. Its translation is CASARGGENEQFF.

The chain couples TRBV6-1 to TRBJ2-6; D ambiguous. This CDR3 spans 15 amino acids. Germline V gene lookup returns CDR1 MNHNS and CDR2 SASEGT. Trimming left V 1 base short and J 2 bases short, with 6 bases between. CDR3 sequence (DNA): TGTGCCAGCAGTGAAGGGGAAACTGGGGCCAACGTCCTGACTTTC. It yields the protein CASSEGETGANVLTF.

This clonotype was counted a few times. This sequence joins TRBV6-2 or TRBV6-3 and TRBJ2-7; the match to TRBD2 covers 10 bases. Per the germline V gene, CDR1 is MNHEY and CDR2 is SVGEGT. CDR3 size: 15 residues. Trimming at V came to 6 bases and at J to 2 bases, leaving 7 bases not matched to a gene. The CDR3 sequence is CASRRWTSGPYEQYF. CDR3 DNA sequence: TGTGCCAGCAGACGCTGGACTAGCGGACCCTACGAGCAGTACTTC.

This clonotype showed up many times. The rearrangement joins TRBV9 to TRBJ2-2; D perhaps matches TRBD1 (5 bases). The length of the CDR3 is 15 residues. Germline CDR1 and CDR2: SGDLS and YYNGEE. Between the trimmed V and J ends, which lost 7 bases and 0 bases, there was a span of 13 bases. The DNA of the CDR3 is TGTGCCAGCGGGGCACCCAACCCGAACACCGGGGAGCTGTTTTTT. Protein product: CASGAPNPNTGELFF.

This clonotype was counted at least ten times. The chain is built from TRBV6-1 and TRBJ2-2; 15 nucleotides agree with TRBD2. The CDR3 loop spans 18 amino acids. Germline V gene data show CDR1 as MNHNS and CDR2 as SASEGT. V trimming: 1 base; J trimming: 5 bases; junction bases outside the gene matches: 5. CDR3 sequence: CASSEEGLAGGRTGELFF. CDR3 DNA: TGTGCCAGCAGTGAAGAGGGACTAGCGGGAGGTCGTACCGGGGAGCTGTTTTTT.

The chain has TRBV18 and TRBJ2-7; unclear D gene. Germline V CDR1 and CDR2: KGHSH, LQKENI. Trimming left V 3 bases short and J 2 bases short, with 8 bases between. The CDR3 sequence is 13 residues long. This chain's CDR3 is CASSPIRTYEQYF. CDR3 DNA sequence: TGTGCCAGCTCACCCATCAGGACCTACGAGCAGTACTTC.

The rearrangement uses TRBV7-8 and TRBJ2-1; tentative D call: TRBD1 (5 bases). V was shortened by 1 base and J by 7 bases, with 20 bases between the two germline ends. Germline CDR1 is SGHVS and CDR2 is FQNEAQ. The CDR3 sequence is 17 residues long. CDR3 sequence reads: CASSLVQGWAGLNEQFF. CDR3 nucleotide sequence: TGTGCCAGCAGCTTAGTGCAGGGTTGGGCCGGTTTAAATGAGCAGTTCTTC.

V and J are TRBV9 and TRBJ1-2; 7 nucleotides match TRBD1. J lost 5 bases, V lost 4 bases, and 8 bases had no gene match. From germline, CDR1 is SGDLS and CDR2 YYNGEE. The CDR3 loop spans 14 amino acids. The CDR3 DNA reads as TGTGCCAGCAGCCCTCGGGACAGTTTTTATGGCTACACCTTC. Its translation: CASSPRDSFYGYTF.

V gene TRBV7-3 combines with J gene TRBJ2-7, with D possibly being TRBD1 (6 bases). Germline CDR1 reads SGHTA; CDR2 reads FQGTGA. V was cut by 5 bases and J by 2 bases, with 16 bases left in between. The CDR3 is 15 amino acids. This CDR3 is CASSRNQGPTYEQYF. DNA for the CDR3: TGTGCCAGCAGCCGTAATCAGGGGCCAACCTACGAGCAGTACTTC. Filled out from reference TRBV7-3 and TRBJ2-7, the complete variable domain reads GAGVSQTPSNKVTEKGKYVELRCDPISGHTALYWYRQSLGQGPEFLIYFQGTGAADDSGLPNDRFFAVRPEGSVSTLKIQRTERGDSAVYLCASSRNQGPTYEQYFGPGTRLTVT.

The sample holds a few counts of this clonotype. This chain uses TRBV10-3 with TRBJ2-7; TRBD2 agrees at 7 bases. Trimming cost V 9 bases and J 0 bases; bases outside gene matches: 8. From germline, CDR1 is ENHRY and CDR2 SYGVKD. The CDR3 has 14 residues. Here the CDR3 reads CAIALALSSYEQYF. The CDR3 DNA sequence: TGTGCCATTGCACTAGCGTTAAGCTCCTACGAGCAGTACTTC.

This clonotype came up many times. The chain links TRBV5-6 to TRBJ2-3; no reliable D call. Germline V gives CDR1 SGHDT, CDR2 YYEEEE. The CDR3 contains 14 residues. V lost 4 bases to trimming and J lost 4 bases, with 13 bases between them. CDR3 DNA: TGTGCCAGCAGCGGTCTAGGCTCGGCAGATACGCAGTATTTT. Translated, it gives CASSGLGSADTQYF.

V gene TRBV5-1 combines with J gene TRBJ1-2; 8 bases fit TRBD1. The CDR3 is made up of 15 amino acids. Trimming removed 5 bases from V and 4 bases from J; junction bases left unmatched: 10. Germline V gene sequence: CDR1 SGHRS, CDR2 YFSETQ. CDR3 in DNA: TGCGCCAGCAGGGCTGGGACAGGCGAACCCTATGGCTACACCTTC. It translates to CASRAGTGEPYGYTF.

This clonotype has more than one count but fewer than ten. The V and J genes are TRBV7-6 and TRBJ2-2; D gene unclear. The germline CDR1 and CDR2 sequences are SGHVS and FNYEAQ. V dropped 1 base and J dropped 5 bases, with 11 bases sitting between them. CDR3 size: 15 residues. Here the CDR3 reads CASSLGSARTGELFF. The CDR3, as DNA: TGTGCCAGCAGCTTAGGAAGTGCGCGGACCGGGGAGCTGTTTTTT.